This passage covers 26 T cell receptor beta chains from one sample sequenced in a study of blood T cell repertoires in COVID-19. TCRdb keeps only in-frame clones here, not all; method: immunoSEQ multiplex PCR. Of some 190,000 clones in the sample, roughly 76% are singletons; the top ten hold approximately 10%. The material sequenced was peripheral blood. The receptors come from a woman between 40 and 50 years old with COVID-19, enrolled during active disease.

The genes are TRBV5-8 and TRBJ2-5, with 10 bases aligning to TRBD1. The junction had 8 bases not matched to a gene; V was cut back by 3 bases and J by 3 bases. The length of the CDR3 is 16 residues. Per germline, CDR1 SGHTS and CDR2 YDEGEE. The CDR3 is CASSSGTGDGEETQYF. The CDR3 DNA sequence: TGTGCCAGCAGCTCTGGGACAGGGGATGGAGAAGAGACCCAGTACTTC.

The chain links TRBV7-3 to TRBJ2-3; the match to TRBD1 covers 8 bases. In germline, CDR1 is SGHTA, CDR2 FQGTGA. V was clipped by 2 bases and J by 6 bases; unmatched bases: 1. This CDR3 region has 13 residues. CDR3 in amino acids: CASSLSGGDTQYF. In DNA form, the CDR3 reads TGTGCCAGCAGCTTATCAGGGGGCGATACGCAGTATTTT.

The chain carries TRBV6-5 and TRBJ2-1, with 11 bases fitting TRBD2. V gave up 5 bases and J gave up 3 bases; unmatched junction bases: 3. The germline V gene encodes CDR1 MNHEY and CDR2 SVGAGI. The length of the CDR3 is 15 residues. CDR3 DNA: TGTGCCAGCAGTCCTACTAGCGGGAGCTACAATGAGCAGTTCTTC. The encoded protein is CASSPTSGSYNEQFF.

The chain has TRBV6-5 and TRBJ2-7; perhaps TRBD1 as D (5 bases). Trimming left V 4 bases short and J 3 bases short, with 13 bases between. CDR1 MNHEY and CDR2 SVGAGI come from the germline V gene. The CDR3 contains 14 residues. The CDR3, as DNA: TGTGCCAGCAGTTCAGCAGGGAAAAACTACGAGCAGTACGTC. The encoded protein is CASSSAGKNYEQYV.

This rearrangement joins TRBV5-1 to TRBJ2-6; D gene unclear. CDR1 SGHRS and CDR2 YFSETQ come from the germline V gene. The CDR3 extends over 13 amino acids. V gave up 5 bases and J gave up 0 bases, with 3 bases separating them. CDR3 sequence reads: CASRASGANVLTF. In DNA, the CDR3 is TGCGCCAGCAGGGCCTCTGGGGCCAACGTCCTGACTTTC.

This clone appeared many times. The rearrangement links TRBV4-1 to TRBJ1-4; TRBD1 matches at 9 bases. Germline assignment: CDR1 MGHRA and CDR2 YSYEKL. V was clipped by 1 base and J by 3 bases; unmatched bases: 9. This CDR3 region has 18 residues. The DNA of the CDR3 is TGCGCCAGCAGCCAAGGGGGACAGGGAGGAAGGCCTAATGAAAAACTGTTTTTT. Protein: CASSQGGQGGRPNEKLFF.

V gene TRBV4-1 combines with J gene TRBJ2-5; possible D gene TRBD1, 6 bases. CDR3 length equals 16 residues. V lost 0 bases, J lost 5 bases, and 16 bases lay in between. The germline V gene has CDR1 MGHRA and CDR2 YSYEKL. DNA of the CDR3: TGCGCCAGCAGCCAAGATCTTCTAGGGGGAGAGGAGACCCAGTACTTC. Amino acids: CASSQDLLGGEETQYF.

The V gene is TRBV27, the J gene TRBJ1-5; D may be TRBD1 (5 bases). The CDR3 runs 15 residues. Trimming pared 2 bases from V and 3 bases from J, leaving 11 bases between. CDR1 MNHEY and CDR2 SMNVEV come from the germline V gene (reference sequence). The CDR3, as DNA: TGTGCCAGCAGTTTAGAAGGGGATACCAATCAGCCCCAGCATTTT. Translating gives CASSLEGDTNQPQHF.

The rearrangement links TRBV7-8 to TRBJ2-1, with D possibly being TRBD2 (5 bases). CDR3 size: 13 residues. V was shortened by 1 base and J by 6 bases, with 7 bases between the two germline ends. The V gene's germline CDR1 is SGHVS and CDR2 FQNEAQ. This CDR3 reads CASSLVGVNEQFF. CDR3 nucleotides: TGTGCCAGCAGCTTAGTCGGGGTCAATGAGCAGTTCTTC.

The J gene is TRBJ1-1, the V gene TRBV10-3, with a possible D match to TRBD1 (5 bases). The CDR3 runs to 11 residues. V shed 4 bases and J shed 7 bases, with 7 bases lying between them. CDR1 is ENHRY, CDR2 SYGVKD, per germline. Written as DNA, the CDR3 is TGTGCCATCAGTGGCGACAGTGAAGCTTTCTTT. Translating gives CAISGDSEAFF.

The chain employs TRBV29-1 and TRBJ2-4; the D gene is possibly TRBD2 (6 bases). The CDR3 has 17 amino acids. V lost 3 bases, J lost 0 bases, and 18 bases lay in between. Germline CDR1 is SQVTM and CDR2 is ANQGSEA. CDR3 amino acids: CSVEFGLPAGAKNIQYF. In nucleotides, the CDR3 is TGCAGCGTTGAGTTCGGACTACCCGCCGGAGCCAAAAACATTCAGTACTTC.

The rearrangement joins TRBV9 to TRBJ2-3; D not resolved. From germline, CDR1 is SGDLS and CDR2 YYNGEE. The CDR3 covers 15 residues. V dropped 4 bases and J dropped 4 bases, with 16 bases sitting between them. DNA for the CDR3: TGTGCCAGCAGCCCCTTGTCGGGTTCCGCAGATACGCAGTATTTT. It specifies CASSPLSGSADTQYF.

CDR3: CASSDETESNTGELFF. The DNA for the CDR3 is TGTGCCAGCAGCGATGAGACAGAGTCGAACACCGGGGAGCTGTTTTTT. The V gene is TRBV9, the J gene TRBJ2-2; a weak D match, TRBD1 (5 bases). CDR1 SGDLS and CDR2 YYNGEE come from the germline V gene. The CDR3 consists of 16 residues. V lost 3 bases and J 0 bases, leaving 12 bases between the germline ends.

The rearrangement links TRBV24-1 to TRBJ2-3; TRBD2 matches at 10 bases. CDR1 and CDR2 from the germline V gene are KGHDR and SFDVKD. This CDR3 has 16 amino acids. V dropped 4 bases and J dropped 2; count of bases not matched to a gene: 5. The DNA for the CDR3 is TGTGCCACCAGTGACACGGGACTAGCGAACACAGATACGCAGTATTTT. Translated, it gives CATSDTGLANTDTQYF.

The CDR3 DNA reads TGTGCCAGCAGTTTATCTTTAACTGAGCCCCAGCATTTT. Translating it yields CASSLSLTEPQHF. The V gene is TRBV27, the J gene TRBJ1-5; D ambiguous. Germline V CDR1 and CDR2: MNHEY, SMNVEV (reference sequence). The CDR3 has 13 amino acids. Trimming took off 0 bases at V and 8 bases at J, with 8 bases between the two ends.

This rearrangement joins TRBV12-3 or TRBV12-4 to TRBJ1-2; D call uncertain. This CDR3 is built from 13 residues. Trimming stripped 2 bases from V and 5 bases from J, with 9 bases between. CDR3 sequence: CASSLPRLYGYTF. CDR3 nucleotide sequence: TGTGCCAGCAGTTTACCGCGACTATATGGCTACACCTTC.

The genes are TRBV28 and TRBJ2-1, with 7 positions matching TRBD2. This CDR3 contains 18 residues. Germline V gene sequence: CDR1 MDHEN, CDR2 SYDVKM. With V trimmed by 1 base and J by 7 bases, 16 bases remained unmatched. CDR3 bases: TGTGCCAGCAGTTTATTGGGTAGGGGCGGGAGAGGGACGAATGAGCAGTTCTTC. Translating gives CASSLLGRGGRGTNEQFF.

The V call is TRBV18, the J call TRBJ1-6; D is uncertain. The length of the CDR3 is 14 residues. Germline lookup yields CDR1 KGHSH and CDR2 LQKENI. V lost 3 bases to trimming and J lost 8 bases, with 11 bases between them. CDR3 region: CASSPQARDSPLHF. The CDR3, as DNA: TGTGCCAGCTCACCCCAGGCCCGTGATTCACCCCTCCACTTT.

V is TRBV13 and J is TRBJ2-3, with no clear D. The V and J ends lost 5 bases and 0 bases respectively, with 6 bases between them. CDR3 size: 13 residues. Germline CDR1 PRHDT, CDR2 FYEKMQ (reference sequence). In nucleotides, the CDR3 is TGTGCCAGCAGCGACACTAGCACAGATACGCAGTATTTT. Translation: CASSDTSTDTQYF.

The V and J genes are TRBV27 and TRBJ2-7; the D gene is possibly TRBD1 (5 bases). CDR1 is MNHEY, CDR2 SMNVEV, per germline (reference sequence). The CDR3 extends over 16 amino acids. V was cut by 3 bases and J by 2 bases, with 17 bases left in between. CDR3 bases: TGTGCCAGCAGTTTTCTCGGAGTTGACAGAACCTACGAGCAGTACTTC. Encoded protein: CASSFLGVDRTYEQYF.

A single count supports this clone. This chain joins TRBV6-5 and TRBJ2-3; D gene uncertain. Per the germline V gene, CDR1 is MNHEY and CDR2 is SVGAGI. There are 14 residues in the CDR3. Trimming stripped 6 bases from V and 0 bases from J, with 10 bases between. The CDR3 protein is CASSSLTSTDTQYF. In DNA form, the CDR3 reads TGTGCCAGCAGCTCCCTAACCAGCACAGATACGCAGTATTTT.

CDR3 DNA sequence: TGTGCCAGCAGCAAAAATCGACAGGCTGGTCAGCCCCAGCATTTT. Its protein is CASSKNRQAGQPQHF. This chain connects TRBV28 to TRBJ1-5, with a possible D match to TRBD1 (6 bases). CDR3 length: 15 residues. Germline V lookup: CDR1 MDHEN, CDR2 SYDVKM. V was trimmed by 6 bases and J by 6 bases, leaving 18 bases between them.

This clone occurred many times. The chain links TRBV28 to TRBJ1-2; 9 bases match TRBD1. J was trimmed by 3 bases and V by 10 bases; bases with no gene match: 12. CDR1 and CDR2 (germline): MDHEN, SYDVKM. The CDR3 has 15 amino acids. CDR3 coding DNA: TGTGCCACCACCGGACAGGGGAATCTCCACTATGGCTACACCTTC. Protein product: CATTGQGNLHYGYTF.

Turning to this clone: The junction does not match germline at one end; this may be a read error. The V call is TRBV28, the J call TRBJ2-7; tentatively, D is TRBD1 (6 bases). Germline CDR1 reads MDHEN; CDR2 reads SYDVKM. This CDR3 has 12 residues. DNA for the CDR3: TGTGCCAGCAGCCCTTCCGGGACACCGGCCGACTTC. Protein: CASSPSGTPADF.

This clone was observed a few times. J is TRBJ2-7 and V is TRBV12-5, with 11 positions matching TRBD2. V gave up 3 bases and J gave up 2 bases; unmatched junction bases: 6. CDR1 and CDR2 (germline): LGHNT, FRNRAP. The CDR3 length is 16 residues. CDR3 nucleotides: TGTGCTAGTGGTTTTTCTCGACTAGCGGGGCCCTACGAGCAGTACGTC. Residues: CASGFSRLAGPYEQYV.

V is TRBV14 and J is TRBJ2-2, with D possibly being TRBD2 (6 bases). Germline CDR1 is SGHDN and CDR2 is FVKESK. V lost 4 bases and J lost 6, with 30 bases in between. This CDR3 contains 20 residues. The CDR3 coding sequence is TGTGCCAGCAGCCTAAGGCGGGGCGATTTCGACAACCGGAGGTCCGGGGAGCTGTTTTTT. Amino acid sequence: CASSLRRGDFDNRRSGELFF.